A single sample gave rise to the 11 T cell receptor beta chains below, sequenced in a study of blood T cell repertoires in COVID-19. TCRdb's table, derived via immunoSEQ multiplex PCR, lists solely in-frame clones and lacks some. The sample has around 230,000 clones; 81% are singletons. Sequenced material: peripheral blood. The receptors come from an elderly woman with acute or convalescent COVID-19.

V usage is TRBV6-5 and J usage is TRBJ2-5, with D maybe TRBD1 (6 bases). Trimming pared 8 bases from V and 3 bases from J, leaving 10 bases between. CDR3 length equals 12 residues. CDR1 MNHEY and CDR2 SVGAGI come from the germline V gene. The CDR3 region is CASGQQKETQYF. In nucleotides, the CDR3 is TGTGCCAGCGGACAGCAGAAAGAGACCCAGTACTTC.

The chain links TRBV6-5 to TRBJ1-1, with TRBD1 as a possible D gene (6 bases). Germline-derived CDR1 and CDR2 are MNHEY and SVGAGI. V lost 5 bases and J lost 7, with 20 bases in between. The CDR3 is made up of 15 amino acids. The CDR3 sequence: CASSKPGVKVNEAFF. For the CDR3, the DNA is TGTGCCAGCAGTAAGCCAGGGGTGAAGGTCAATGAAGCTTTCTTT.

This clone showed up just a few times. V is TRBV29-1 and J is TRBJ1-5, with 7 bases aligning to TRBD1. V trimming: 4 bases; J trimming: 4 bases; junction bases outside the gene matches: 7. The CDR3 has 14 residues. The V gene's germline CDR1 is SQVTM and CDR2 ANQGSEA. CDR3 in amino acids: CSVAPQGPNQPQHF. In DNA form, the CDR3 reads TGCAGCGTTGCACCACAGGGGCCAAATCAGCCCCAGCATTTT.

V and J are TRBV2 and TRBJ1-3; D unclear. The CDR3 loop spans 16 amino acids. V lost 2 bases and J 0 bases, leaving 11 bases between the germline ends. CDR1 SNHLY and CDR2 FYNNEI come from the germline V gene. As DNA, the CDR3 is TGTGCCAGCAGTGAAAGTTGGGCCGACTCTGGAAACACCATATATTTT. Its protein product is CASSESWADSGNTIYF.

The genes are TRBV27 and TRBJ1-5; unclear D gene. The germline CDR1 and CDR2 sequences are MNHEY and SMNVEV (reference sequence). Between the trimmed V and J ends, which lost 2 bases and 2 bases, there was a span of 7 bases. The CDR3 sequence is 14 residues long. The CDR3 is CASSLARGNQPQHF. Written as DNA, the CDR3 is TGTGCCAGCAGTTTAGCGAGGGGCAATCAGCCCCAGCATTTT.

Only a few counts were recorded for this clone. The chain links TRBV19 to TRBJ1-2, with TRBD1 identical over 7 bases. This CDR3 spans 17 amino acids. V was clipped by 6 bases and J by 6 bases; unmatched bases: 19. Germline V lookup: CDR1 LNHDA, CDR2 SQIVND (reference sequence). The CDR3 reads CASRMNSAGTASDGYTF. The CDR3 DNA reads TGTGCCAGTAGAATGAACTCAGCCGGGACAGCGAGTGATGGCTACACCTTC.

The rearrangement links TRBV4-2 to TRBJ2-7; D may be TRBD1 (5 bases). Germline-derived CDR1 and CDR2 are LGHNA and YNFKEQ. Trimming left V 0 bases short and J 2 bases short, with 20 bases between. The CDR3 spans 18 residues. The CDR3 here is CASSQDLFRQGIPYEQYF. CDR3 DNA: TGTGCCAGCAGCCAAGATCTATTCCGGCAGGGCATCCCCTACGAGCAGTACTTC.

This clone is a singleton in its sample. The V call is TRBV29-1, the J call TRBJ2-5; 9 nucleotides match TRBD2. V was pared by 7 bases and J by 5 bases, with 8 bases of the junction left unmatched. Germline CDR1 and CDR2: SQVTM and ANQGSEA. The CDR3 loop spans 13 amino acids. The CDR3 DNA reads as TGCAGCGGCCGAGCGGGAGGAGTGGAGACCCAGTACTTC. Translated, it gives CSGRAGGVETQYF.

This clone was counted a few times. The chain links TRBV19 to TRBJ2-5; D is unresolved. The V end was cut by 3 bases, the J end by 4 bases, with 15 bases between. Germline values: CDR1 LNHDA, CDR2 SQIVND (reference sequence). The length of the CDR3 is 15 residues. The CDR3 here is CASSIAQTTGETQYF. Here the CDR3 DNA reads TGTGCCAGTAGTATCGCCCAGACCACGGGAGAGACCCAGTACTTC. The variable domain in full, with the rest retrieved from reference TRBV19 and TRBJ2-5, is DGGITQSPKYLFRKEGQNVTLSCEQNLNHDAMYWYRQDPGQGLRLIYYSQIVNDFQKGDIAEGYSVSREKKESFPLTVTSAQKNPTAFYLCASSIAQTTGETQYFGPGTRLLVL.

The chain joins TRBV19 to TRBJ2-2; 13 bases map to TRBD2. The V and J ends lost 5 bases and 1 base, in that order; junction bases with no gene match: 13. This CDR3 has 20 amino acids. CDR1 and CDR2 from the germline V gene are LNHDA and SQIVND (reference sequence). CDR3 residues: CASSLTGTSGNLVNTGELFF. The CDR3 DNA follows: TGTGCCAGTAGTCTTACCGGGACTAGCGGGAACCTGGTGAACACCGGGGAGCTGTTTTTT.

This clone was seen just once. This chain connects TRBV11-2 to TRBJ1-1; D is ambiguous. V dropped 1 base and J dropped 3 bases, with 6 bases sitting between them. Germline V gene data show CDR1 as SGHAT and CDR2 as FQNNGV. The CDR3 contains 13 residues. The CDR3: CASSLAGYTEAFF. CDR3 DNA sequence: TGTGCCAGCAGCTTAGCGGGATACACTGAAGCTTTCTTT.